This entry features one T cell receptor beta chain sequence. Its antigen has not been determined. No quality values exist for individual bases; no much larger clone is one base distant. This sample was included in a study of molecular identifiers for immune sequencing clone quantification (dated by TCRdb to 2016 to 2019). Describing the broader study: For a replicate experiment, the RNA from either approximately 20,000 or 100,000 naive CD8 T cells was divided into five aliquots, and four of those aliquots went on to sequencing. This methods study benchmarked molecular-identifier clustering-based TCR repertoire sequencing (MIDCIRS) and TCR RNA copy counting, using CD8 T cells to do so. The paper as a whole reports these results and caveats: In CMV-specific effector cells, clones with more than 20 RNA copies accounted for over 98% of molecules, whereas in naive cells such clones accounted for under 1%. Around 2.9 recovered TCR RNA copies per cell were obtained by modeling, versus around 9.8 by digital PCR, implying a capture efficiency of around 28%. Naive libraries contained spiked-in Jurkat TCR RNA (roughly ten copies' worth), which is not part of the donor repertoire. A single cell's worth of spiked-in Jurkat TCR RNA was reported detectable even among under 1.3 million naive CD8 T cells. When barcode sub-clustering was left out, chimeric consensus sequences inflated TCR diversity, with chimeras reaching as high as 47%. The sizes of highly expanded clones could end up underestimated when identical TCR molecules share a barcode.

The library was generated by PCR. Sequencing was carried out with a NextSeq 500. Bulk TCR libraries were prepared as previously described, using TCR primers listed in Table S5. Total RNA was purified with the Qiagen AllPrep DNA/RNA kit. Before analysis, reads from multiple sequencing runs of one library were combined. Per the authors' processing: Only reads with exact TCR constant sequence were kept, trimmed to 150 nt, and grouped by their 12-nt molecular barcodes. Within each barcode group, reads were sub-clustered at a 15% Levenshtein threshold, and quality-weighted consensus sequences were built per RNA molecule. Non-functional sequences were removed, as were lower-count sequences one edit away from another. Based on a fit of two negative binomial distributions, barcode sub-clusters having less than 20% of the maximum read count were discarded. TCRdb reprocessing: public reads trimmed at Q25 with fastp, clones called with MiXCR, in-frame beta chains kept. CDR3 protein duplicates are merged, each entry listing the most common genes and DNA. The V and J calls were determined by TCRdb, not by the authors. The sample table lists some 680,000 distinct CDR3 sequences, less than 30% of them with a count of one. 0.6% to 0.9% of the sample lies in the top ten.

Naive CD8 T cell libraries were made from 20,000 to 1,000,000 sorted cells using 10%, 30% or 50% of purified RNA. On a BD FACSAria II, naive CD8 T cells were FACS-sorted as CD8+CD4-CCR7+CD45RA+ and collected into RLT Plus buffer. Detection sensitivity was tested by spiking Jurkat RNA equal to approximately 9 TCR copies' worth into samples containing about 19,000-1,000,000 naive CD8 T cells. CD8 T cells were enriched with RosetteSep CD8+ T Cell Enrichment Cocktail and Ficoll-Paque, followed by ACK red cell lysis. The germline V and J ends show losses of 2 bases and 1 base respectively, and no gene match explains 3 bases of the junction. There are 15 amino acids in the CDR3, from cysteine to phenylalanine inclusive. The read is trimmed to its CDR3 DNA, 45 bases read in frame from base 1.

The receptor comes from a human donor in good health. Some libraries in this study had Jurkat cell RNA spiked in. The sequence is built from TRBV12-3 or TRBV12-4 and TRBJ2-7; TRBD1 agrees with 9 junctional bases. What was sequenced was naive CD8+ T cells from blood, with Jurkat cell RNA spiked in. What this sample's cell subset or site label stands for: FACS-sorted CD8+CD4-CCR7+CD45RA+ naive T cells. The CDR3 region reads CASSLWGQGSYEQYF. The base sequence is TGTGCCAGCAGTTTATGGGGACAGGGTTCCTACGAGCAGTACTTC.